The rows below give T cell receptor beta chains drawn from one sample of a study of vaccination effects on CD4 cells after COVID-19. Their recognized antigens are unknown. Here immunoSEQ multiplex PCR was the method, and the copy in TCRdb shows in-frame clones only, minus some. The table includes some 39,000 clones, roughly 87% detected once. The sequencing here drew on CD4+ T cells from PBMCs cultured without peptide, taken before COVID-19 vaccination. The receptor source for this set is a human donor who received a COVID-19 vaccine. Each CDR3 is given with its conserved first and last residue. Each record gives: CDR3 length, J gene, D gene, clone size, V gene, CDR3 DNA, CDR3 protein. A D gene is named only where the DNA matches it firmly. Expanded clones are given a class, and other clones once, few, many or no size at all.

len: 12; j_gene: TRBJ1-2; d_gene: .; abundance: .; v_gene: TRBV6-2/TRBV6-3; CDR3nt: TGTGCCAGCAGTTACTCTTACTATGGCTACACCTTC; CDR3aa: CASSYSYYGYTF
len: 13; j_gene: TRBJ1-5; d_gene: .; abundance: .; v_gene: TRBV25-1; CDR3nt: TGTGCCAGCAGTGATGCTGGGAATCAGCCCCAGCATTTT; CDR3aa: CASSDAGNQPQHF
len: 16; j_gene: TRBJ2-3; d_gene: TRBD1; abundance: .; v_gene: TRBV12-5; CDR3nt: TGTGCTAGTGGTTCCGTCATACAGGGGCTACCAGATACGCAGTATTTT; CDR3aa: CASGSVIQGLPDTQYF
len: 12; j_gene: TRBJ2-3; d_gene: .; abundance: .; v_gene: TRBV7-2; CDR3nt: TGTGCCAGCAGCTTAAAGGGAGATACGCAGTATTTT; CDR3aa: CASSLKGDTQYF
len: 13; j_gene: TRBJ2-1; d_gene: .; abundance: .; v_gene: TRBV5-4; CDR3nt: TGTGCCAGCAGCTTGGGGGTAGGCGATGAGCAGTTCTTC; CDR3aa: CASSLGVGDEQFF
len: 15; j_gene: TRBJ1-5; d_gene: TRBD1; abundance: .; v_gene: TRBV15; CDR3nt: TGTGCCACCAGCAGAGCGACAGGGGGTTACCAGCCCCAGCATTTT; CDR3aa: CATSRATGGYQPQHF
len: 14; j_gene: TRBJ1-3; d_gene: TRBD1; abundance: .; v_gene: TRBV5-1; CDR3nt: TGCGCCAGCGGGGAGACAGGGACGGGAAACACCATATATTTT; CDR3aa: CASGETGTGNTIYF
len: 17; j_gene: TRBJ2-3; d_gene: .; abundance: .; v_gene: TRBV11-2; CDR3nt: TGTGCCAGCAGCTTAGAGTGGTCCCCTTCGAGTACAGATACGCAGTATTTT; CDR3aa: CASSLEWSPSSTDTQYF
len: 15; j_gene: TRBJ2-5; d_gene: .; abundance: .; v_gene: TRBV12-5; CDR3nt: TGTGCTAGTGCCTTCGGCAGGGGGGGGAGGGAGACCCAGTACTTC; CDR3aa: CASAFGRGGRETQYF
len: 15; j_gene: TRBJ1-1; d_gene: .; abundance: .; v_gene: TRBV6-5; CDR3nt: TGTGCCAGCAGTTACGAAGGGGGAATGAACACTGAAGCTTTCTTT; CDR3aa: CASSYEGGMNTEAFF
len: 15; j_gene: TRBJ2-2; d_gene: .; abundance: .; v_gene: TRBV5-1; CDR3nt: TGCGCCAGCAGCTTGGACCCGGGACACACCGGGGAGCTGTTTTTT; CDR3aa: CASSLDPGHTGELFF
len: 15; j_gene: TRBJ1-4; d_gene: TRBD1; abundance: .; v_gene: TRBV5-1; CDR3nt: TGCGCCAGCAGCCCGGGGGGACAGGGGAATGAAAAACTGTTTTTT; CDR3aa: CASSPGGQGNEKLFF
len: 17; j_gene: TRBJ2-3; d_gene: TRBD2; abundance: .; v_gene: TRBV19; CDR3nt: TGTGCCAGTAGTATAGCGGGGACTAGCGTTAGCACAGATACGCAGTATTTT; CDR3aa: CASSIAGTSVSTDTQYF
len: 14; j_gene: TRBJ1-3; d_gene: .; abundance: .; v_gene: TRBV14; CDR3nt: TGTGCCAGCAGTCCCCGGGCATCTGGAAACACCATATATTTT; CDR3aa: CASSPRASGNTIYF
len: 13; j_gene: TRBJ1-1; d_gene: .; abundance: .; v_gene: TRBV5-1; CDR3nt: TGCGCCAGCAGCTTTGGGCAGGACACTGAAGCTTTCTTT; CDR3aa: CASSFGQDTEAFF
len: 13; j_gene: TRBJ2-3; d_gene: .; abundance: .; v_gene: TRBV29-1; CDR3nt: TGCAGCGTTGTGACAGATAGCACAGATACGCAGTATTTT; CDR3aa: CSVVTDSTDTQYF
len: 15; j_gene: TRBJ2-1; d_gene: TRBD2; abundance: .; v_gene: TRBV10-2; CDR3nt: TGCGCCAGCAGGCCCAGCGGGGCCTCCTACAATGAGCAGTTCTTC; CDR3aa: CASRPSGASYNEQFF
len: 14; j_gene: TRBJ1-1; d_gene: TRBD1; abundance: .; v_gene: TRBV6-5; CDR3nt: TGTGCCAGCAGCCGCTCTGGGACAGCCACTGAAGCTTTCTTT; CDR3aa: CASSRSGTATEAFF
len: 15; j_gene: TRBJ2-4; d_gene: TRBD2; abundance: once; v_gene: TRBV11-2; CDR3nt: TGTGCCAGCAGACAGATGGCGGGGGGGCTAAACATTCAGTACTTC; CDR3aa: CASRQMAGGLNIQYF
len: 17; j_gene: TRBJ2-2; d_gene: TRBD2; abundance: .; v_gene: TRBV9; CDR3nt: TGTGCCAGCAGCGTAGCCGGGACTAGCGGGGCCACCGGGGAGCTGTTTTTT; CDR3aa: CASSVAGTSGATGELFF
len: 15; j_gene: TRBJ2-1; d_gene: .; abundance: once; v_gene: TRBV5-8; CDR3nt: TGTGCCAGCAGCTTGTGGGGCAGGTCCTACAATGAGCAGTTCTTC; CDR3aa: CASSLWGRSYNEQFF
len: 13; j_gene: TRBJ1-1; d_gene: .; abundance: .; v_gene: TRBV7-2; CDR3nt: TGTGCCAGCAGCTTAGGCGGAAACCCTGAAGCTTTCTTT; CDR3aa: CASSLGGNPEAFF
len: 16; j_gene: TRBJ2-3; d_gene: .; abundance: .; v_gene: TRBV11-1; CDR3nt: TGTGCCAGCAGCTTGGTCCTAGCGTATAGCACAGATACGCAGTATTTT; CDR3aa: CASSLVLAYSTDTQYF
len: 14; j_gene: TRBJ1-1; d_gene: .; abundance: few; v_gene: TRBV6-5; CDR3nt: TGTGCCAGCAAGGCTAATTGGGGGAACACTGAAGCTTTCTTT; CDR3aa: CASKANWGNTEAFF
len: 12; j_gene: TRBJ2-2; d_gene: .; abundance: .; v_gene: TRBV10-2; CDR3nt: TGCGCCAGCAGTCCTAGTGACGGGGAGCTGTTTTTT; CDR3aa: CASSPSDGELFF
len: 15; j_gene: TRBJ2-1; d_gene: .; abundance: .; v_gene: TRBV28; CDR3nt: TGTGCCAGCAGTGAGACAGGTATGGGCTACAATGAGCAGTTCTTC; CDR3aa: CASSETGMGYNEQFF
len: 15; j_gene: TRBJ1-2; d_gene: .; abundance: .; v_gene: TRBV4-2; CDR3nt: TGTGCCAGCAGCCAAGGAGGGCAGTCGAACGCTGGCTACACCTTC; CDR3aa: CASSQGGQSNAGYTF
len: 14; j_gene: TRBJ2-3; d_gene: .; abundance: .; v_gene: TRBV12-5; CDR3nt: TGTGCTAGTGGTTTGTCGGGACCCACAGATACGCAGTATTTT; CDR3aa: CASGLSGPTDTQYF
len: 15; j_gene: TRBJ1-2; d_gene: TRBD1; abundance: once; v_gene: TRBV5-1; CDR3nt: TGCGCCAGCAGCTTTTACCGGGACAGAAACTATGGCTACACCTTC; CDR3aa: CASSFYRDRNYGYTF
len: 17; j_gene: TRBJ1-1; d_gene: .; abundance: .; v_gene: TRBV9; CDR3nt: TGTGCCAGCAGCAACGAAAATGAGTTTAGGGTGGGCACTGAAGCTTTCTTT; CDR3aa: CASSNENEFRVGTEAFF
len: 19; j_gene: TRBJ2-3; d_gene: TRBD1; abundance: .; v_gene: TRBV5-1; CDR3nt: TGCGCCAGCAGCTTGACCGGGACAGGGATCACCTTGGGGGCAGATACGCAGTATTTT; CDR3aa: CASSLTGTGITLGADTQYF